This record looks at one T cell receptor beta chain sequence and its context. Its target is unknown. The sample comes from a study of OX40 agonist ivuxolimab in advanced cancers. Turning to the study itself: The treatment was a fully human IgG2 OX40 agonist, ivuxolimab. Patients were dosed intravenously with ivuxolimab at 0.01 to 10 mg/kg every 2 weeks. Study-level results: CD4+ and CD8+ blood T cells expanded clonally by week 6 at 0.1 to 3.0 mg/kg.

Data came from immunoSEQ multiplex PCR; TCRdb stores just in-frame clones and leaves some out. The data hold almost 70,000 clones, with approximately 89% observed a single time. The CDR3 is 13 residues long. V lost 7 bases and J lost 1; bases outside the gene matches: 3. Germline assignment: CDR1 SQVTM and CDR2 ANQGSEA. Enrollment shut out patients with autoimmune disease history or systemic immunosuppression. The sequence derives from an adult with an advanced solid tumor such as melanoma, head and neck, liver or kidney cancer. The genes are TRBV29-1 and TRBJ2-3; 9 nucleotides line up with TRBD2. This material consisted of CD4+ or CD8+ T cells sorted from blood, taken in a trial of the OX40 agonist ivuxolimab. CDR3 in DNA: TGCAGCGCCAGGACTAGCGGCACAGATACGCAGTATTTT. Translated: CSARTSGTDTQYF.